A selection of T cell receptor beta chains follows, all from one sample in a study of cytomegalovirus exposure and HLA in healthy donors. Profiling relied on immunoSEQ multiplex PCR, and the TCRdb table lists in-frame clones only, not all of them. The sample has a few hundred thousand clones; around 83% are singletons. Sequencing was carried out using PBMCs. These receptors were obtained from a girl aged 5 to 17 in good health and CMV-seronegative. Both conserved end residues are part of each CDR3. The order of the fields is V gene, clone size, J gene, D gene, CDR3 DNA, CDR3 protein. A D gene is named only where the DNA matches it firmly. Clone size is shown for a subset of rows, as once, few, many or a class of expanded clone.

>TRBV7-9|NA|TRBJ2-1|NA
TGTGCCAGCAGCTTAGAAGCGGCGTATAATGAGCAGTTCTTC
CASSLEAAYNEQFF
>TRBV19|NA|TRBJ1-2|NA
TGTGCCAGTAGTACCGGAGTTAACTATGGCTACACCTTC
CASSTGVNYGYTF
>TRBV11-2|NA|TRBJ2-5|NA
TGTGCCAGCAGCTTACAGGCGCAAGAGACCCAGTACTTC
CASSLQAQETQYF
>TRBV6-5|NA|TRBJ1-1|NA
TGTGCCAGCAGACGGGGGGGCACAGCCACTGAAGCTTTCTTT
CASRRGGTATEAFF
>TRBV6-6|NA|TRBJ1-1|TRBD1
TGTGCCAGCGCCGCCGGGACAGCAAACACTGAAGCTTTCTTT
CASAAGTANTEAFF
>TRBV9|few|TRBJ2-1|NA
TGTGCCAGCAGCCGTCGCGCGGGAAGATCCTACAATGAGCAGTTCTTC
CASSRRAGRSYNEQFF
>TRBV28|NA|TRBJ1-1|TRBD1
TGTGCCAGCAGGACAGGGTCGAACACTGAAGCTTTCTTT
CASRTGSNTEAFF
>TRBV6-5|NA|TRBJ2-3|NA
TGTGCCAGCACCTCACACCCCTTAGATACGCAGTATTTT
CASTSHPLDTQYF
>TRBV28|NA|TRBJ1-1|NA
TGTGCCAGCAGCGTCCTGAACTTCGCTTTCTTT
CASSVLNFAFF
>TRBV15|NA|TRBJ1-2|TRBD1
TGTGCCACCAGCAGGGGAACAGGGGTAAACTATGGCTACACCTTC
CATSRGTGVNYGYTF
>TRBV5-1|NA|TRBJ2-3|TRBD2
TGCGCCAGCAGCTCGGGACTAGCGGGTTCGGTCTTGCGCACAGATACGCAGTATTTT
CASSSGLAGSVLRTDTQYF
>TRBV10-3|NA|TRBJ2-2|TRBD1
TGTGCCATCAGTGAGTCGAATTTCAGGGGGCAAAAGGAGCTGTTTTTT
CAISESNFRGQKELFF
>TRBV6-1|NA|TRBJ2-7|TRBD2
TGTGCCAGCAGTGGAACCCTCGGACTAGCGGGCTACGAGCAGTACTTC
CASSGTLGLAGYEQYF
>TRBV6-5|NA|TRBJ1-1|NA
TGTGCCAGCAGTTACTCGTACAGGAACACTGAAGCTTTCTTT
CASSYSYRNTEAFF
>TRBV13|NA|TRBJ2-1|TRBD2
TGTGCCAGCAGCCACACTAGCGGGAGTCGTTATGAGCAGTTCTTC
CASSHTSGSRYEQFF
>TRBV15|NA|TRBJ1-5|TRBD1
TGTGCCACCAGCAGGCGCGACCTCAGGGGGGTCCATCAGCCCCAGCATTTT
CATSRRDLRGVHQPQHF
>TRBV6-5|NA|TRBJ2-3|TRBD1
TGTGCCAGCAGTTACTCGGTAGGGGGCGATACGCAGTATTTT
CASSYSVGGDTQYF
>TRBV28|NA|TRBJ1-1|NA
TGTGCCAGCAGCCCCGACTGGAGAGCTTTCTTT
CASSPDWRAFF
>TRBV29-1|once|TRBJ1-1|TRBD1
TGCAGCGTTAGTGGACAGGGGGGACGGGAAGCTTTCTTT
CSVSGQGGREAFF